Below, 22 T cell receptor beta chains from the same sample are listed, as sequenced in a study of cytomegalovirus exposure and HLA in healthy donors (dated by TCRdb to the late 2010s). Libraries came from the immunoSEQ multiplex PCR assay. A mixture of 60 forward primers for TCR Vbeta segments and 13 reverse primers for TCR Jbeta segments was used in the multiplex PCR. TCRdb took this table from immuneACCESS and kept in-frame rearrangements with V and J called. Such tables lack part of the clones; where checked against another copy, unresolved V genes explain under half of the gap, and the rest is unexplained. This sample is represented by 75,000 to 80,000 clones; more than 55% of them were singletons. The leading ten clones occupy 4.9% of the sample. Sequencing was performed on PBMCs. The receptors originated from a man in his 60s in good health and CMV-seropositive.

The gene calls are TRBV7-2 and TRBJ2-7, with TRBD1 matching 10 bases. Germline V gene sequence: CDR1 SGHTA, CDR2 FQGNSA. CDR3 length equals 13 residues. Losses at the gene ends were 5 bases for V and 7 bases for J; bases not matched to a gene: 5. The CDR3 protein is CASSPDRGREQYF. In nucleotides, the CDR3 is TGTGCCAGCAGCCCCGACAGGGGGCGGGAGCAGTACTTC.

The chain joins TRBV11-3 to TRBJ1-1, with TRBD1 matching 10 bases. This CDR3 is 14 amino acids long. CDR1 is SGHNT and CDR2 is YENEEA in the germline V gene. Losses at the gene ends were 1 base for V and 5 bases for J; bases not matched to a gene: 1. CDR3 DNA: TGTGCCAGCAGCTTAGGGGGACAGGGGACTGAAGCTTTCTTT. This encodes CASSLGGQGTEAFF.

The chain recombines TRBV5-8 with TRBJ2-7, with unresolved D. The length of the CDR3 is 12 residues. V shed 0 bases and J shed 6 bases, with 7 bases lying between them. Germline assignment: CDR1 SGHTS and CDR2 YDEGEE. The CDR3 bases are TGTGCCAGCAGCTTGGGATCGGTCGAGCAGTACTTC. This gives the protein CASSLGSVEQYF.

Concerning this clone: The junction departs from germline at one end; a sequencing error may be responsible. V gene TRBV2 combines with J gene TRBJ1-2; 9 positions agree with TRBD1. Germline-derived CDR1 and CDR2 are SNHLY and FYNNEI. The CDR3 spans 12 residues. The CDR3 spells CASSRTGVGHTF. The CDR3 bases are TGTGCCAGCAGTAGGACAGGGGTTGGCCACACCTTC. The entire variable domain, with the rest obtained from reference TRBV2 and TRBJ1-2, is as follows: EPEVTQTPSHQVTQMGQEVILRCVPISNHLYFYWYRQILGQKVEFLVSFYNNEISEKSEIFDDQFSVERPDGSNFTLKIRSTKLEDSAMYFCASSRTGVGHTFGSGTRLTVV.

The chain combines TRBV12-2 with TRBJ1-5; the table names TRBD1, a call not compared with the DNA. TRBV12-2 is described as a pseudogene. This CDR3 region has 14 residues. The CDR3 protein is CASRKSYRNQPQHF. Here the CDR3 DNA reads TGTGCAAGTCGTAAGAGCTACAGGAATCAGCCCCAGCATTTT.

The J gene is TRBJ1-4, the V gene TRBV7-9; 11 nucleotides match TRBD1. Trimming took 5 bases from V and 3 from J; bases not matched to a gene: 8. The germline gives CDR1 SEHNR, CDR2 FQNEAQ (reference sequence). The CDR3 length is 17 residues. The CDR3 sequence is CASSSGQGASANEKLFF. CDR3 nucleotides: TGTGCCAGCAGCAGTGGACAGGGGGCCTCGGCTAATGAAAAACTGTTTTTT.

The chain recombines TRBV10-3 with TRBJ1-2, with TRBD1 matching 8 bases. This CDR3 comprises 14 residues. V lost 5 bases and J lost 6; bases outside the gene matches: 8. CDR1 is ENHRY, CDR2 SYGVKD, per germline. The CDR3 reads CAISQGQGADGYTF. Written as DNA, the CDR3 is TGTGCCATCAGTCAAGGGCAGGGGGCGGATGGCTACACCTTC.

The chain joins TRBV5-1 to TRBJ2-5; 8 bases agree with TRBD2. The germline gives CDR1 SGHRS, CDR2 YFSETQ. V shed 4 bases, J shed 6 bases, and the junction held 5 bases outside the gene matches. The CDR3 is made up of 13 amino acids. This CDR3 reads CASSLGGAQTQYF. The CDR3 DNA is TGCGCCAGCAGCCTCGGGGGGGCGCAGACCCAGTACTTC.

This chain connects TRBV29-1 to TRBJ1-1; D is unresolved. The germline gives CDR1 SQVTM, CDR2 ANQGSEA. Trimming took 4 bases from V and 9 from J, leaving 15 bases between them. The CDR3 length is 12 residues. The CDR3 coding sequence is TGCAGCGTTGTCGGCGGGCGGCGGCAAGCTTTCTTT. Encoded protein: CSVVGGRRQAFF.

This clone appeared a few times. V gene TRBV13 combines with J gene TRBJ2-7, with D maybe TRBD1 (5 bases). The CDR3 spans 15 residues. CDR1 PRHDT and CDR2 FYEKMQ come from the germline V gene (reference sequence). V shed 6 bases and J shed 5 bases, with 20 bases lying between them. The DNA for the CDR3 is TGTGCCAGCAGGAGCTTGGGGCCCCAGAGGAACGAGCAGTACTTC. Its protein is CASRSLGPQRNEQYF.

In this sample, this clone turned up once. CDR3 region: CASSYLGQNTEAFF. The DNA of the CDR3 is TGTGCCAGCAGTTATCTAGGCCAGAACACTGAAGCTTTCTTT. The chain recombines TRBV6-5 with TRBJ1-1; no clear D. Germline assignment: CDR1 MNHEY and CDR2 SVGAGI. This CDR3 has 14 amino acids. Trimming cost V 3 bases and J 1 base, with 9 bases left between them.

This clone appeared a single time. The chain has TRBV4-2 and TRBJ2-3; 8 positions match TRBD2. Germline V gene data show CDR1 as LGHNA and CDR2 as YNFKEQ. This CDR3 spans 13 amino acids. Trimming removed 2 bases from V and 6 bases from J; junction bases left unmatched: 1. The CDR3 DNA is TGTGCCAGCAGCCAAAGGACTAGCGATACGCAGTATTTT. Translation gives CASSQRTSDTQYF.

The chain recombines TRBV7-9 with TRBJ2-7; D gene ambiguous. This CDR3 comprises 16 residues. Germline CDR1 reads SEHNR; CDR2 reads FQNEAQ (reference sequence). Trimming removed 5 bases from V and 0 bases from J, with 17 bases in between. This chain's CDR3 is CASSPPPGVSSYEQYF. CDR3 nucleotides: TGTGCCAGCAGCCCCCCCCCAGGCGTGAGCTCCTACGAGCAGTACTTC. The whole variable domain, remainder taken from reference TRBV7-9 and TRBJ2-7, is DTGVSQNPRHKITKRGQNVTFRCDPISEHNRLYWYRQTLGQGPEFLTYFQNEAQLEKSRLLSDRFSAERPKGSFSTLEIQRTEQGDSAMYLCASSPPPGVSSYEQYFGPGTRLTVT.

This clone turned up a few times. The chain carries TRBV6-5 and TRBJ1-4, with TRBD1 matching 8 bases. The germline V gene encodes CDR1 MNHEY and CDR2 SVGAGI. J gave up 7 bases and V 7 bases, and 8 bases lay outside the gene matches. This CDR3 comprises 14 residues. The CDR3, as DNA: TGTGCCAGCAAGTCGGACAGGGTGGGTGAAAAACTGTTTTTT. Translation gives CASKSDRVGEKLFF.

The chain uses TRBV7-6 and TRBJ2-5, with 7 bases matching TRBD2. V trimming: 1 base; J trimming: 0 bases; junction bases outside the gene matches: 2. The V gene's germline CDR1 is SGHVS and CDR2 FNYEAQ. The CDR3 loop spans 15 amino acids. In nucleotides, the CDR3 is TGTGCCAGCAGCTTAGGGGGAGGGTACCAAGAGACCCAGTACTTC. The encoded protein is CASSLGGGYQETQYF. The whole variable domain, remainder taken from reference TRBV7-6 and TRBJ2-5, is GAGVSQSPRYKVTKRGQDVALRCDPISGHVSLYWYRQALGQGPEFLTYFNYEAQQDKSGLPNDRFSAERPEGSISTLTIQRTEQRDSAMYRCASSLGGGYQETQYFGPGTRLLVL.

This clone was found a few times. The chain is built from TRBV2 and TRBJ2-1; 10 nucleotides match TRBD2. The CDR3 consists of 13 residues. J lost 14 bases, V lost 7 bases, and 11 bases had no gene match. Germline loops: CDR1 SNHLY, CDR2 FYNNEI. DNA for the CDR3: TGTGCCAGCACCAGCGGGAGGGCCTCTGGGGAGTTCTTC. Its protein product is CASTSGRASGEFF.

J is TRBJ2-2 and V is TRBV5-1; 12 nucleotides agree with TRBD1. Germline V gene sequence: CDR1 SGHRS, CDR2 YFSETQ. The CDR3 runs to 16 residues. J was trimmed by 7 bases and V by 5 bases; bases with no gene match: 9. The CDR3 loop reads CASSPGTGGPSGELFF. In DNA form, the CDR3 reads TGCGCCAGCAGTCCCGGGACAGGGGGCCCGAGCGGGGAGCTGTTTTTT.

The chain joins TRBV21-1 to TRBJ2-7; no DNA check was done on the table's D call, TRBD1. TRBV21-1 is a documented pseudogene. CDR3 length equals 13 residues. The CDR3 DNA reads as TGTGCCTACTCTCCAGGGCGGACCTACGAGCAGTACTTC. It is translated as CAYSPGRTYEQYF.

The chain couples TRBV9 to TRBJ2-2, with D perhaps matching TRBD2 (7 bases). With 0 bases removed from V and 1 base from J, the gap between germline ends came to 10 bases. Germline V CDR1 and CDR2: SGDLS, YYNGEE. The CDR3 covers 16 residues. CDR3 in DNA: TGTGCCAGCAGCGTAGGAGGGGGGGGGAACACCGGGGAGCTGTTTTTT. It is translated as CASSVGGGGNTGELFF.

This rearrangement joins TRBV5-8 to TRBJ1-5, with D unclear. The CDR3 spans 14 residues. Trimming took 5 bases from V and 3 from J, leaving 12 bases between them. CDR1 and CDR2 (germline): SGHTS, YDEGEE. CDR3 DNA sequence: TGTGCCAGCAGGCAACTACCACTCAATCAGCCCCAGCATTTT. Protein sequence: CASRQLPLNQPQHF.

The chain uses TRBV6-1 and TRBJ1-5, with 9 bases identical to TRBD1. V lost 2 bases and J lost 4; bases outside the gene matches: 3. In germline, CDR1 is MNHNS, CDR2 SASEGT. There are 15 residues in the CDR3. The CDR3 sequence: CASSEWDRENQPQHF. The CDR3 DNA reads as TGTGCCAGCAGTGAATGGGACAGGGAGAATCAGCCCCAGCATTTT.

The rearrangement uses TRBV9 and TRBJ2-7, with 7 bases identical to TRBD2. The CDR3 length is 15 residues. V shed 0 bases, J shed 2 bases, and the junction held 5 bases outside the gene matches. Germline V gene sequence: CDR1 SGDLS, CDR2 YYNGEE. In nucleotides, the CDR3 is TGTGCCAGCAGCGTAGAAGCGGGGCCTCCCTACGAGCAGTACTTC. This gives the protein CASSVEAGPPYEQYF.